Each of the 30 T cell receptor beta chains below was sequenced from the same sample in a study of blood T cells in healthy people across ages. The second PCR ran about 6 to 12 cycles with a sample-barcoded 5' primer and J-beta primers. TCRdb reprocessed the 5' RACE reads with MiXCR, giving one entry per CDR3 protein. Among hundreds of thousands of distinct CDR3 sequences listed, about 34% were seen once. The sequencing sample was made of blood. The source is a woman aged 80 or older in good health.

The chain recombines TRBV29-1 with TRBJ2-3, with D possibly being TRBD1 or TRBD2 (5 bases each). Trimming took off 6 bases at V and 0 bases at J, with 16 bases between the two ends. CDR1 is SQVTM, CDR2 ANQGSEA, per germline. The CDR3 sequence is 15 residues long. The CDR3 spells CSVQPGTGSTDTQYF. CDR3 sequence (DNA): TGCAGCGTCCAACCGGGGACGGGTAGCACAGATACGCAGTATTTT.

The sample holds many counts of this clonotype. The chain couples TRBV20-1 to TRBJ2-1; 11 bases align to TRBD2. Unmatched junction bases numbered 19, after V lost 6 bases and J lost 6 bases. Looked up from germline, CDR1 is DFQATT and CDR2 is SNEGSKA (reference sequence). This CDR3 spans 18 amino acids. For the CDR3, the DNA is TGCAGTGCCCTTCCACCCACCGGAGGGACTAGCGGTTCCAATGAGCAGTTCTTC. Its protein product is CSALPPTGGTSGSNEQFF.

At least ten counts were recorded for this clonotype. This chain uses TRBV7-3 with TRBJ2-1; D is possibly TRBD2 (5 bases). CDR1 is SGHTA and CDR2 is FQGTGA in the germline V gene. V lost 6 bases and J lost 0, with 12 bases in between. The length of the CDR3 is 15 residues. The CDR3 DNA reads TGTGCCAGCAGTCCCACTAGGAGCTCCTACAATGAGCAGTTCTTC. It encodes CASSPTRSSYNEQFF.

This clonotype was counted at least ten times. This rearrangement joins TRBV5-6 to TRBJ2-7; D not resolved. The CDR3 spans 14 residues. Germline CDR1 SGHDT, CDR2 YYEEEE. The V end lost 4 bases, the J end lost 0 bases, and 11 bases lay between the germline ends. In DNA form, the CDR3 reads TGTGCCAGCAGCACCTGGCCCCTCTCCTACGAGCAGTACTTC. Translated, it gives CASSTWPLSYEQYF.

Ten or more counts support this clonotype. The CDR3 nucleotides read TGTGCCAGCAGTTCCCTGCGTCTCGGGGGGCTTGGCACAGATACGCAGTATTTT. It specifies CASSSLRLGGLGTDTQYF. The rearrangement links TRBV28 to TRBJ2-3; D may be TRBD2 (7 bases). The V and J ends lost 4 bases and 1 base respectively, with 21 bases between them. Germline-derived CDR1 and CDR2 are MDHEN and SYDVKM. The CDR3 covers 18 residues.

This clonotype showed up many times. V and J are TRBV12-3 or TRBV12-4 and TRBJ2-6; 8 nucleotides align to TRBD1. The CDR3 covers 15 residues. With 6 bases clipped from V and 0 bases from J, the junction kept 1 base outside the gene matches. CDR3 sequence: CASRTGDSGANVLTF. DNA for the CDR3: TGTGCCAGCAGGACAGGGGACTCTGGGGCCAACGTCCTGACTTTC.

This clonotype was counted ten times or more. The chain uses TRBV20-1 and TRBJ1-6, with TRBD1 matching over 8 bases. The CDR3 extends over 15 amino acids. Germline V gene sequence: CDR1 DFQATT, CDR2 SNEGSKA (reference sequence). V shed 0 bases, J shed 10 bases, and the junction held 8 bases outside the gene matches. The CDR3 DNA reads TGCAGTGCTAGAGATCGGGTCAGGGGGCAGTCACCCCTCCACTTT. Translated: CSARDRVRGQSPLHF.

The rearrangement joins TRBV7-8 to TRBJ1-3; D perhaps matches TRBD1 (5 bases). Trimming cost V 5 bases and J 0 bases, with 11 bases left between them. The CDR3 contains 15 residues. Germline V CDR1 and CDR2: SGHVS, FQNEAQ. In DNA form, the CDR3 reads TGTGCCAGCAGCCTCGGGACGGACTCTGGAAACACCATATATTTT. It yields the protein CASSLGTDSGNTIYF. Full variable domain (outside the CDR3, taken from reference TRBV7-8 and TRBJ1-3): GAGVSQSPRYKVAKRGQDVALRCDPISGHVSLFWYQQALGQGPEFLTYFQNEAQLDKSGLPSDRFFAERPEGSVSTLKIQRTQQEDSAVYLCASSLGTDSGNTIYFGEGSWLTVV.

The chain uses TRBV5-4 and TRBJ2-7; D is ambiguous. CDR1 and CDR2 (germline): SGHNT, YYREEE (reference sequence). This CDR3 is 15 amino acids long. The V end was cut by 0 bases, the J end by 2 bases, with 12 bases between. The CDR3, as DNA: TGTGCCAGCAGCTTGGATTCTGTTTCCGCCTACGAGCAGTACTTC. Its translation is CASSLDSVSAYEQYF.

This clonotype was observed at least ten times. CDR3 amino acids: CASSPWTGRYNEQFF. The CDR3 DNA reads TGTGCCAGCAGCCCATGGACAGGGAGATACAATGAGCAGTTCTTC. The V call is TRBV7-3, the J call TRBJ2-1; TRBD1 aligns across 8 bases. The CDR3 runs to 15 residues. Germline CDR1 reads SGHTA; CDR2 reads FQGTGA. The ends lost 5 bases at V and 4 bases at J; junction bases unmatched: 7.

This clonotype was observed at least ten times. The V and J genes are TRBV9 and TRBJ2-7; D might be TRBD1 (5 bases). CDR1 SGDLS and CDR2 YYNGEE come from the germline V gene. V lost 0 bases and J 0 bases, leaving 10 bases between the germline ends. The CDR3 is 15 amino acids. The DNA of the CDR3 is TGTGCCAGCAGCGTAGAATTGGGGCCCTCCTACGAGCAGTACTTC. Translated: CASSVELGPSYEQYF.

This clonotype was detected many times. CDR3 sequence: CAWSFDGGETQYF. CDR3 sequence (DNA): TGTGCCTGGAGCTTCGATGGCGGAGAGACCCAGTACTTC. The chain uses TRBV30 and TRBJ2-5; no firm D call. Germline V gene lookup returns CDR1 GTSNPN and CDR2 SVGIG (reference sequence). CDR3 length: 13 amino acids. Trimming cost V 3 bases and J 4 bases, with 12 bases left between them.

This clonotype was observed at least ten times. The chain has TRBV28 and TRBJ2-7, with D uncertain. This CDR3 region has 11 residues. Germline V gene sequence: CDR1 MDHEN, CDR2 SYDVKM. V was clipped by 5 bases and J by 2 bases, with 4 bases between them. CDR3 nucleotides: TGTGCCAGCAGTGGGACCTACGAGCAGTACTTC. This translates into CASSGTYEQYF.

The chain employs TRBV5-1 and TRBJ2-1; 7 bases map to TRBD1. Germline V gives CDR1 SGHRS, CDR2 YFSETQ. After removal of 7 bases from V and 1 base from J, the junction contained 5 bases not matched to a gene. The CDR3 runs to 14 residues. CDR3 sequence: CASVRGLSYNEQFF. The CDR3 DNA follows: TGCGCCAGCGTTAGGGGGCTTTCCTACAATGAGCAGTTCTTC.

The rearrangement uses TRBV5-1 and TRBJ1-2, with TRBD1 as a possible D gene (5 bases). Germline V gene sequence: CDR1 SGHRS, CDR2 YFSETQ. The V end lost 5 bases, the J end lost 4 bases, and 18 bases lay between the germline ends. The CDR3 length is 15 residues. The CDR3 nucleotides are TGCGCCAGCAGGGAGGGACGCATCGAACTCTATGGCTACACCTTC. This translates into CASREGRIELYGYTF. The whole variable domain, filled in from reference TRBV5-1 and TRBJ1-2, reads KAGVTQTPRYLIKTRGQQVTLSCSPISGHRSVSWYQQTPGQGLQFLFEYFSETQRNKGNFPGRFSGRQFSNSRSEMNVSTLELGDSALYLCASREGRIELYGYTFGSGTRLTVV.

This chain links TRBV20-1 with TRBJ1-2, with D perhaps matching TRBD1 (6 bases). The germline V and J ends were trimmed by 6 bases and 2 bases, with 13 bases remaining between them. This CDR3 spans 13 amino acids. In germline, CDR1 is DFQATT, CDR2 SNEGSKA (reference sequence). CDR3 in DNA: TGCAGTGCACCGGACAGCGCGAACTATGGCTACACCTTC. Its translation: CSAPDSANYGYTF.

This clonotype has at least ten counts. The chain combines TRBV20-1 with TRBJ2-3, with 10 bases lining up with TRBD2. CDR3 length: 15 amino acids. The germline V gene has CDR1 DFQATT and CDR2 SNEGSKA (reference sequence). The trim removed 6 bases at V and 4 bases at J, leaving 10 bases unmatched. For the CDR3, the DNA is TGCAGTGCCCAACCACTAGCGGGGAATCCAGATACGCAGTATTTT. This translates into CSAQPLAGNPDTQYF.

This clonotype has more than one count but fewer than ten. The gene calls are TRBV28 and TRBJ1-5; D unresolved. This CDR3 comprises 16 residues. The V gene lost 3 bases and the J gene lost 7 bases, with 19 bases spanning the gap. CDR1 and CDR2 (germline): MDHEN, SYDVKM. CDR3 sequence: CASSFGSAPGGQPQHF. The CDR3 DNA follows: TGTGCCAGCAGTTTTGGCAGCGCGCCAGGAGGGCAGCCCCAGCATTTT.

The chain employs TRBV5-1 and TRBJ1-1; D gene uncertain. Between the trimmed V and J ends, which lost 2 bases and 4 bases, there was a span of 21 bases. CDR1 and CDR2 from the germline V gene are SGHRS and YFSETQ. There are 17 residues in the CDR3. CDR3 sequence: CASSFDAKPYQRTEAFF. The CDR3 DNA follows: TGCGCCAGCAGCTTTGACGCTAAGCCCTACCAGCGCACTGAAGCTTTCTTT.

About this clonotype: A much larger clone is a single base away; this may be a read error. The V and J genes are TRBV6-5 and TRBJ1-2; a weak D match, TRBD1 (6 bases). Trimming pared 8 bases from V and 12 bases from J, leaving 16 bases between. CDR3 size: 11 residues. The germline CDR1 and CDR2 sequences are MNHEY and SVGAGI. CDR3 residues: CASGGDGGNTF. The CDR3 DNA follows: TGTGCCAGCGGTGGGGACGGGGGCAACACCTTC.

This clonotype was observed at least ten times. This chain connects TRBV28 to TRBJ1-2; unclear D gene. The CDR3 covers 15 residues. Germline values: CDR1 MDHEN, CDR2 SYDVKM. V was pared by 3 bases and J by 6 bases, with 17 bases between. For the CDR3, the DNA is TGTGCCAGCAGTTTCCCAATCTCGGAGGGTAATGGCTACACCTTC. It specifies CASSFPISEGNGYTF.

The table lists this clonotype with many counts. The V call is TRBV7-2, the J call TRBJ2-5, with 11 positions matching TRBD2. The trim removed 1 base at V and 5 bases at J, leaving 12 bases unmatched. Germline V gives CDR1 SGHTA, CDR2 FQGNSA. CDR3 length: 18 amino acids. This chain's CDR3 is CASSLGGSGGAAAETQYF. The CDR3 DNA reads TGTGCCAGCAGCTTAGGGGGTAGCGGGGGGGCTGCGGCGGAGACCCAGTACTTC. Complete variable domain (other parts from reference TRBV7-2 and TRBJ2-5): GAGVSQSPSNKVTEKGKDVELRCDPISGHTALYWYRQSLGQGLEFLIYFQGNSAPDKSGLPSDRFSAERTGGSVSTLTIQRTQQEDSAVYLCASSLGGSGGAAAETQYFGPGTRLLVL.

This clonotype has at least ten counts. The V gene is TRBV6-5, the J gene TRBJ2-5, with TRBD2 as a possible D gene (5 bases). With 5 bases removed from V and 4 bases from J, the gap between germline ends came to 14 bases. The CDR3 has 14 amino acids. The V gene's germline CDR1 is MNHEY and CDR2 SVGAGI. CDR3 nucleotide sequence: TGTGCCAGCAGTCCCGGGGTCCGGGGAGAGACCCAGTACTTC. Translating gives CASSPGVRGETQYF.

This clonotype was seen a single time. The rearrangement uses TRBV6-8 and TRBJ2-3; 15 bases are a match to TRBD2. V lost 3 bases to trimming and J lost 0 bases; unmatched junction nucleotides: 10. There are 20 residues in the CDR3. The germline gives CDR1 MNHGY, CDR2 SAAAGT. As DNA, the CDR3 is TGTGCCAGCAGTTATACCCCTGGGACTAGCGGGGGGTCCAGCACAGATACGCAGTATTTT. It specifies CASSYTPGTSGGSSTDTQYF.

The chain has TRBV20-1 and TRBJ1-2, with D possibly matching TRBD1 (5 bases). This CDR3 contains 12 residues. With 2 bases removed from V and 6 bases from J, the gap between germline ends came to 10 bases. Germline CDR1 is DFQATT and CDR2 is SNEGSKA (reference sequence). The CDR3 DNA reads as TGCAGTGCTAGACAGGGCGGGGATGGCTACACCTTC. Its translation: CSARQGGDGYTF.

This clonotype showed up many times. CDR3 region: CASSQSRGGAEAFF. As DNA, the CDR3 is TGTGCCAGCAGCCAAAGCAGGGGCGGCGCTGAAGCTTTCTTT. The rearrangement uses TRBV7-2 and TRBJ1-1, with a possible D match to TRBD1 (6 bases). The CDR3 spans 14 residues. Germline V gives CDR1 SGHTA, CDR2 FQGNSA. With 5 bases removed from V and 6 bases from J, the gap between germline ends came to 16 bases.

This clonotype was picked up many times. A much larger clone sits a single nucleotide away, making a read error possible. This chain uses TRBV30 with TRBJ1-1; no firm D call. Deletions cut 5 bases from V and 4 bases from J, with 11 bases between. The CDR3 totals 12 residues. The germline gives CDR1 GTSNPN, CDR2 SVGIG (reference sequence). CDR3 in DNA: TGTGCCTGGCTTACCCAGTGCACTGAAGCTTTCTTT. Its translation: CAWLTQCTEAFF.

This clonotype occurred a few times. A read error may explain this, as a much larger clone is one base away. The V call is TRBV12-3 or TRBV12-4, the J call TRBJ2-7; tentative D call: TRBD2 (5 bases). This CDR3 spans 14 amino acids. Between the trimmed V and J ends, which lost 5 bases and 3 bases, there was a span of 14 bases. CDR3 nucleotides: TGTGCCAGCAGTCCCTTAACGGGGTTCTACGAGCAGTACTTC. It translates to CASSPLTGFYEQYF.

This chain uses TRBV30 with TRBJ2-5, with a possible D match to TRBD2 (7 bases). The germline V gene has CDR1 GTSNPN and CDR2 SVGIG (reference sequence). The CDR3 loop spans 16 amino acids. V was shortened by 7 bases and J by 2 bases, with 23 bases between the two germline ends. The CDR3: CASRQRGADYQETQYF. The CDR3 bases are TGTGCCTCGAGACAACGGGGGGCCGACTATCAAGAGACCCAGTACTTC.

This clonotype was counted ten times or more. The chain joins TRBV20-1 to TRBJ1-2; TRBD1 is a possible D gene (5 bases). This CDR3 spans 16 amino acids. In germline, CDR1 is DFQATT, CDR2 SNEGSKA (reference sequence). The V end lost 4 bases, the J end lost 0 bases, and 18 bases lay between the germline ends. The CDR3 DNA sequence: TGCAGTGCTATTGGCAGGGTTGCCGATCCTAACTATGGCTACACCTTC. Its protein is CSAIGRVADPNYGYTF.